The 25 T cell receptor beta chains below were found in one sample sequenced in a study of blood T cell repertoires in COVID-19. Profiling relied on immunoSEQ multiplex PCR, and the TCRdb table lists in-frame clones only, not all of them. This sample has tens of thousands of clones, with about 80% found just once. The sequencing input was peripheral blood. These receptors came from a human donor in a cohort sampled during active COVID-19.

The chain joins TRBV5-1 to TRBJ2-7; TRBD2 aligns across 7 bases. Trimming at V came to 4 bases and at J to 3 bases, leaving 10 bases not matched to a gene. CDR1 is SGHRS, CDR2 YFSETQ, per germline. The CDR3 covers 15 residues. The CDR3 nucleotides are TGCGCCAGCAGCCCCAGCGGGGTAAGGGGCTACGAGCAGTACTTC. This translates into CASSPSGVRGYEQYF. The complete variable domain, with remaining parts taken from reference TRBV5-1 and TRBJ2-7, reads KAGVTQTPRYLIKTRGQQVTLSCSPISGHRSVSWYQQTPGQGLQFLFEYFSETQRNKGNFPGRFSGRQFSNSRSEMNVSTLELGDSALYLCASSPSGVRGYEQYFGPGTRLTVT.

The CDR3, as DNA: TGTGCCAGCAGCTTAACAGGGGCGAACACTGAAGCTTTCTTT. This encodes CASSLTGANTEAFF. This chain uses TRBV7-9 with TRBJ1-1; 7 nucleotides line up with TRBD1. The CDR3 covers 14 residues. Germline V lookup: CDR1 SEHNR, CDR2 FQNEAQ (reference sequence). V lost 2 bases, J lost 1 base, and 1 base stayed unmatched.

The chain joins TRBV3-1 (or the pseudogene TRBV3-2) to TRBJ2-7, with TRBD1 as a possible D gene (6 bases). Germline lookup yields CDR1 LGHDT and CDR2 YNNKEL (reference sequence). This CDR3 has 13 amino acids. The V gene lost 2 bases and the J gene lost 6 bases, with 11 bases spanning the gap. The CDR3, as DNA: TGTGCCAGCAGCCAATCCGACAGGTCCGAGCAGTACTTC. This translates into CASSQSDRSEQYF.

This chain connects TRBV27 to TRBJ2-2; 8 positions match TRBD2. V dropped 3 bases and J dropped 0; count of bases not matched to a gene: 3. The V gene's germline CDR1 is MNHEY and CDR2 SMNVEV (reference sequence). The CDR3 has 16 residues. CDR3: CASSLLSGANTGELFF. The CDR3 coding sequence is TGTGCCAGCAGTTTGCTTAGCGGGGCGAACACCGGGGAGCTGTTTTTT.

In this sample, this clone turned up a few times. In DNA form, the CDR3 reads TGTGCCAGCAGCCCCATGAGCGGGATTGACACCGGGGAGCTGTTTTTT. This sequence encodes CASSPMSGIDTGELFF. This chain uses TRBV7-8 with TRBJ2-2; the match to TRBD2 covers 7 bases. The CDR3 spans 16 residues. With 5 bases clipped from V and 3 bases from J, the junction kept 9 bases outside the gene matches. CDR1 and CDR2 (germline): SGHVS, FQNEAQ.

In the case of this clone: Mismatch with germline at one junction end may stem from a read error. This sequence joins TRBV27 and TRBJ2-3; 9 positions agree with TRBD2. Germline V lookup: CDR1 MNHEY, CDR2 SMNVEV (reference sequence). The CDR3 totals 12 residues. The CDR3 sequence: CLSGSHLKTQYF. In DNA, the CDR3 is TGCCTTAGCGGGAGTCACCTCAAGACGCAGTATTTT.

This clone was picked up one time. The V gene is TRBV5-1, the J gene TRBJ1-2; TRBD1 is a possible D gene (5 bases). CDR3 length: 16 amino acids. Germline V gives CDR1 SGHRS, CDR2 YFSETQ. Trimming took off 1 base at V and 8 bases at J, with 21 bases between the two ends. The CDR3: CASSLLRPVDKGGYTF. The CDR3 region has the DNA TGCGCCAGCAGCTTGCTCCGGCCGGTCGATAAGGGGGGCTACACCTTC.

This clone was picked up a small number of times. V usage is TRBV19 and J usage is TRBJ2-6, with 8 bases lining up with TRBD1. V lost 5 bases to trimming and J lost 2 bases; unmatched junction nucleotides: 8. In germline, CDR1 is LNHDA, CDR2 SQIVND (reference sequence). The CDR3 runs 17 residues. The CDR3 region has the DNA TGTGCCAGTAGTCGGAGCTTCAGGGGGCCTGGGGCCAACGTCCTGACTTTC. Its translation is CASSRSFRGPGANVLTF.

This chain connects TRBV9 to TRBJ1-2, with a weak D call TRBD1 (5 bases). This CDR3 spans 14 amino acids. The ends were cut back, 4 bases at V and 6 bases at J, with 16 bases in the middle. Germline V CDR1 and CDR2: SGDLS, YYNGEE. CDR3 in amino acids: CASSSQGRVDGYTF. DNA for the CDR3: TGTGCCAGCAGCTCCCAGGGCAGGGTAGATGGCTACACCTTC.

This chain uses TRBV7-9 with TRBJ2-7, with 9 bases that match TRBD2. The germline V gene has CDR1 SEHNR and CDR2 FQNEAQ (reference sequence). Trimming at V came to 5 bases and at J to 7 bases, leaving 12 bases not matched to a gene. The CDR3 covers 15 residues. CDR3 sequence: CASSPGLAIAREQYF. The CDR3 DNA is TGTGCCAGCAGCCCCGGACTAGCGATAGCTAGGGAGCAGTACTTC.

The chain uses TRBV10-1 and TRBJ2-3, with TRBD2 identical over 10 bases. The CDR3 loop spans 16 amino acids. The V and J ends lost 5 bases and 4 bases, in that order; junction bases with no gene match: 9. CDR1 and CDR2 from the germline V gene are WNHNN and SYGVQD (reference sequence). CDR3 residues: CASSLVSGRAADTQYF. The CDR3, as DNA: TGCGCCAGCAGTCTCGTGAGCGGGAGGGCCGCAGATACGCAGTATTTT.

This clone was counted only a few times. The chain carries TRBV4-3 and TRBJ1-1, with D unclear. CDR3 length equals 14 residues. CDR1 is LGHNA and CDR2 is YSLEER in the germline V gene. With 0 bases removed from V and 6 bases from J, the gap between germline ends came to 11 bases. CDR3 sequence: CASSQDIQVPEAFF. For the CDR3, the DNA is TGCGCCAGCAGCCAAGATATTCAGGTTCCTGAAGCTTTCTTT.

J is TRBJ2-7 and V is TRBV6-5; 7 bases align to TRBD2. V was clipped by 8 bases and J by 5 bases; unmatched bases: 9. CDR3 length: 13 residues. Germline V CDR1 and CDR2: MNHEY, SVGAGI. This chain's CDR3 is CASPKGAGDEQYF. The CDR3 region has the DNA TGTGCCAGCCCAAAAGGGGCGGGGGACGAGCAGTACTTC.

V gene TRBV28 combines with J gene TRBJ2-7, with 7 positions matching TRBD2. This CDR3 comprises 17 residues. Germline assignment: CDR1 MDHEN and CDR2 SYDVKM. V lost 5 bases, J lost 2 bases, and 15 bases stayed unmatched. In nucleotides, the CDR3 is TGTGCCAGCAGTGATAGGCGGGACTCCCGGGGGGCCTACGAGCAGTACTTC. This encodes CASSDRRDSRGAYEQYF.

The rearrangement joins TRBV5-1 to TRBJ2-7, with TRBD2 identical over 9 bases. The CDR3 runs to 16 residues. Per germline, CDR1 SGHRS and CDR2 YFSETQ. The junction had 9 bases not matched to a gene; V was cut back by 1 base and J by 4 bases. The CDR3 region has the DNA TGCGCCAGCAGCTTGACGTCTAGCGGGAACCCATACGAGCAGTACTTC. Its protein product is CASSLTSSGNPYEQYF.

This rearrangement joins TRBV3-1 (or the pseudogene TRBV3-2) to TRBJ1-6, with D perhaps TRBD1 (6 bases). The ends were cut back, 1 base at V and 5 bases at J, with 6 bases in the middle. The CDR3 loop spans 14 amino acids. Germline values: CDR1 LGHDT, CDR2 YNNKEL (reference sequence). DNA of the CDR3: TGTGCCAGCAGCCAAGGACAGGATAATTCACCCCTCCACTTT. Translated, it gives CASSQGQDNSPLHF.

The chain joins TRBV29-1 to TRBJ1-1; tentatively, D is TRBD1 (5 bases). Germline V gives CDR1 SQVTM, CDR2 ANQGSEA. The CDR3 loop spans 13 amino acids. V lost 4 bases and J 4 bases, leaving 13 bases between the germline ends. The CDR3 DNA sequence: TGCAGCGTTGGTAGACAGCACGGCACTGAAGCTTTCTTT. It codes for CSVGRQHGTEAFF.

The rearrangement links TRBV29-1 to TRBJ1-1; TRBD1 matches 8 bases. The CDR3 is made up of 13 amino acids. Unmatched junction bases numbered 3, after V lost 3 bases and J lost 3 bases. Per the germline V gene, CDR1 is SQVTM and CDR2 is ANQGSEA. CDR3 coding DNA: TGCAGCGTTGAGGCGACAGGGGACACTGAAGCTTTCTTT. This sequence encodes CSVEATGDTEAFF.

The rearrangement joins TRBV13 to TRBJ2-7; 8 bases line up with TRBD1. CDR1 is PRHDT, CDR2 FYEKMQ, per germline (reference sequence). Germline trimming cut 6 bases from V and 2 bases from J; bases unmatched to any gene: 9. This CDR3 is 15 amino acids long. For the CDR3, the DNA is TGTGCCAGCAGACCCTCAGACAGGGGACCCTACGAGCAGTACTTC. Translation: CASRPSDRGPYEQYF.

This sequence joins TRBV4-1 and TRBJ2-2, with 11 bases fitting TRBD1. V dropped 3 bases and J dropped 3; count of bases not matched to a gene: 3. This CDR3 region has 16 residues. Germline lookup yields CDR1 MGHRA and CDR2 YSYEKL. Here the CDR3 DNA reads TGCGCCAGCAGCCAGGGGACAGGGGGATACACCGGGGAGCTGTTTTTT. It specifies CASSQGTGGYTGELFF.

V and J are TRBV5-5 and TRBJ2-7, with 10 nucleotides matching TRBD2. Germline V CDR1 and CDR2: SGHKS, YYEKEE (reference sequence). Trimming at V came to 4 bases and at J to 5 bases, leaving 18 bases not matched to a gene. This CDR3 contains 18 residues. The CDR3 DNA reads TGTGCCAGCAGCCCCGAAGGACTAGCGGCCGTTCGACTCCACGAGCAGTACTTC. Protein sequence: CASSPEGLAAVRLHEQYF.

The chain uses TRBV24-1 and TRBJ2-7; TRBD2 agrees at 7 bases. CDR3 length: 15 amino acids. Per the germline V gene, CDR1 is KGHDR and CDR2 is SFDVKD. Trimming at V came to 5 bases and at J to 2 bases, leaving 8 bases not matched to a gene. The CDR3 nucleotides are TGTGCCACCAGTGGCTCGGCTAGCGGAACCTACGAGCAGTACTTC. Encoded protein: CATSGSASGTYEQYF.

This clone came up once. The V gene is TRBV2, the J gene TRBJ2-5, with 10 bases that match TRBD1. Per the germline V gene, CDR1 is SNHLY and CDR2 is FYNNEI. CDR3 size: 15 residues. Trimming cost V 3 bases and J 5 bases; bases outside gene matches: 6. In DNA, the CDR3 is TGTGCCAGCAGTGAGCATTGGACAGGGGGGGAGACCCAGTACTTC. Amino acid sequence: CASSEHWTGGETQYF. The variable domain in full, with the rest retrieved from reference TRBV2 and TRBJ2-5, is EPEVTQTPSHQVTQMGQEVILRCVPISNHLYFYWYRQILGQKVEFLVSFYNNEISEKSEIFDDQFSVERPDGSNFTLKIRSTKLEDSAMYFCASSEHWTGGETQYFGPGTRLLVL.

The chain carries TRBV24-1 and TRBJ2-5, with 7 bases matching TRBD2. CDR3 length equals 15 residues. Germline CDR1 is KGHDR and CDR2 is SFDVKD. J was trimmed by 0 bases and V by 4 bases; bases with no gene match: 4. The CDR3 DNA reads TGTGCCACCAGTGAGCCGGGACTAAACCAAGAGACCCAGTACTTC. This gives the protein CATSEPGLNQETQYF.

This clone occurred a few times. The CDR3 DNA reads as TGTGCCAGCAGCCAATCTACTCTAGCGGTCTACGAGCAGTACTTC. Its translation is CASSQSTLAVYEQYF. The chain has TRBV3-1 (or the pseudogene TRBV3-2) and TRBJ2-7, with 7 bases fitting TRBD2. There are 15 residues in the CDR3. Trimming cost V 2 bases and J 3 bases; bases outside gene matches: 7. Per the germline V gene, CDR1 is LGHDT and CDR2 is YNNKEL (reference sequence).